This T cell receptor beta chain was profiled in a study of response to subunit inactivated influenza vaccine. Whole-study findings and limits: The authors put forward the suggestion that each seasonal influenza vaccination may bring in only a limited number of new T cells.

One entry per CDR3 protein results from TCRdb running MiXCR on the RT-PCR reads. The sample contains around 480,000 distinct CDR3 sequences, about 17% of which appear only once. The germline V gene encodes CDR1 MNHEY and CDR2 SVGEGT. The ends were cut back, 0 bases at V and 5 bases at J, with 10 bases in the middle. The CDR3 is 14 amino acids. Turning to this clonotype: The antigen is not known.

The starting material was CD4+ T cells sorted from PBMCs, obtained roughly 24 months after vaccination. This chain joins TRBV6-2 or TRBV6-3 and TRBJ2-5; D remains unclear. This clonotype was sampled from a man in his fifties or sixties who received an inactivated influenza vaccine. CDR3 DNA sequence: TGTGCCAGCAGTTACTCAACCCTGTGGGAGACCCAGTACTTC. Its protein product is CASSYSTLWETQYF.